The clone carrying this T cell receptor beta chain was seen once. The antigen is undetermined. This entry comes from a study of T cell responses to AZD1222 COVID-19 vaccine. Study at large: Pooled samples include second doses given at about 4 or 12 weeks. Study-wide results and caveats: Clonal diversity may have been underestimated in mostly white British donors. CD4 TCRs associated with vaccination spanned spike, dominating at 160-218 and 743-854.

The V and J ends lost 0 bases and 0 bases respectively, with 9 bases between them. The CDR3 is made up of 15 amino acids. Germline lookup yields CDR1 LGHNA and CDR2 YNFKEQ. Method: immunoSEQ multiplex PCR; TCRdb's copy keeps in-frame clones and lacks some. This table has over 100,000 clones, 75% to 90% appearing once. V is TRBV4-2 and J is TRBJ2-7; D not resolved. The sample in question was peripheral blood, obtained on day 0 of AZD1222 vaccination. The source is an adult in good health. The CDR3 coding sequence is TGTGCCAGCAGCCAAGACGGCCAGAGCTCCTACGAGCAGTACTTC. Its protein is CASSQDGQSSYEQYF.